This T cell receptor beta chain was identified during a study of CD8 T cells in Susac syndrome. RNA, at roughly 0.5 to 1 ug, was reverse transcribed with random hexamers. The method of amplification for TCR beta CDR3 was immunoSEQ multiplex PCR, covering 54 Vbeta and 13 Jbeta. TCRdb reprocessed the immunoSEQ multiplex PCR reads with MiXCR, giving one entry per CDR3 protein. This table has around 300,000 distinct CDR3 sequences, 89% appearing once. CD8+ and CD4+ T cells taken from blood had their TCR beta sequenced. Treatment-naive patients with stable or active relapsing-remitting disease were the multiple sclerosis controls. Per the germline V gene, CDR1 is MDHEN and CDR2 is SYDVKM. V shed 10 bases, J shed 7 bases, and the junction held 12 bases outside the gene matches. The CDR3 consists of 13 residues.

What was sequenced was CD8+ T cells from PBMCs. The V and J genes are TRBV28 and TRBJ1-2; 7 bases agree with TRBD1. The receptor was derived from a human donor with multiple sclerosis. The CDR3 DNA sequence: TGTGCCACCGCTGATGGGACAGCCCTTGGCTACACCTTC. Translating gives CATADGTALGYTF.